The rows below give T cell receptor beta chains drawn from one sample of a study of blood T cell repertoires in COVID-19. The method was immunoSEQ multiplex PCR; TCRdb's version includes in-frame clones alone and lacks a portion of them. Of tens of thousands of clones listed, around 85% are singletons. Sequencing used peripheral blood. The receptor set was obtained from an elderly man with active or convalescent COVID-19. CDR3s include the opening cysteine and the closing phenylalanine or tryptophan. The D gene is left open where the match is weak. The size field is filled for only some rows; it gives once, few, many or a size class.

abundance: NA; j_gene: TRBJ1-1; d_gene: NA; v_gene: TRBV12-3/TRBV12-4; CDR3nt: TGTGCCAGCAGTCTAAAGGGGTACACTGAAGCTTTCTTT; CDR3aa: CASSLKGYTEAFF
abundance: few; j_gene: TRBJ1-3; d_gene: NA; v_gene: TRBV19; CDR3nt: TGTGTTTCGAGGAGCTCTGGAAACACCATATATTTT; CDR3aa: CVSRSSGNTIYF
abundance: NA; j_gene: TRBJ1-3; d_gene: NA; v_gene: TRBV19; CDR3nt: TGTGCCAGTAGTATCAGCGGGACGCAAAGAAACACCATATATTTT; CDR3aa: CASSISGTQRNTIYF
abundance: NA; j_gene: TRBJ2-7; d_gene: NA; v_gene: TRBV30; CDR3nt: TGTGCCTGGAGTCCAGGGGCCCCCGTGGCCTACGAGCAGTACTTC; CDR3aa: CAWSPGAPVAYEQYF
abundance: NA; j_gene: TRBJ2-7; d_gene: TRBD1; v_gene: TRBV28; CDR3nt: TGTGCCAGCAGTTTATTGTCAGGGGGCTCCTACGAGCAGTACTTC; CDR3aa: CASSLLSGGSYEQYF
abundance: NA; j_gene: TRBJ1-3; d_gene: TRBD1; v_gene: TRBV5-1; CDR3nt: TGCGCCAGCAGCTTCGGGACAGGGGGCGCTTATGGAAACACCATATATTTT; CDR3aa: CASSFGTGGAYGNTIYF
abundance: NA; j_gene: TRBJ2-2; d_gene: NA; v_gene: TRBV11-2; CDR3nt: TGTGCCAGCATCCTGGGGCGGGGATCCTCCGGGGAGCTGTTTTTT; CDR3aa: CASILGRGSSGELFF
abundance: NA; j_gene: TRBJ1-1; d_gene: TRBD1; v_gene: TRBV10-3; CDR3nt: TGTGCCATCCGAACGGACAGGGGCTATGAGGATACTGAAGCTTTCTTT; CDR3aa: CAIRTDRGYEDTEAFF
abundance: NA; j_gene: TRBJ2-7; d_gene: NA; v_gene: TRBV6-5; CDR3nt: TGTGCCAGCAGTCGGGCACAGGGCCACGAGCAGTACTTC; CDR3aa: CASSRAQGHEQYF
abundance: few; j_gene: TRBJ2-1; d_gene: TRBD2; v_gene: TRBV7-3; CDR3nt: TGTGCCAGCAGCTTTGCCCGGTCGACTAGCGGAGAGCAGTTCTTC; CDR3aa: CASSFARSTSGEQFF
abundance: once; j_gene: TRBJ1-2; d_gene: TRBD1; v_gene: TRBV6-5; CDR3nt: TGTGCCAGCAGCTGGGACAGGGGCTACACCTTC; CDR3aa: CASSWDRGYTF
abundance: NA; j_gene: TRBJ1-5; d_gene: NA; v_gene: TRBV7-9; CDR3nt: TGTGCCAGCAGCTTCGGAGCTCAGCCCCAGCATTTT; CDR3aa: CASSFGAQPQHF
abundance: NA; j_gene: TRBJ1-6; d_gene: NA; v_gene: TRBV5-1; CDR3nt: TGCGCCAGCAGCTTGTTGGAGTCGGGAAGTAATTCACCCCTCCACTTT; CDR3aa: CASSLLESGSNSPLHF
abundance: NA; j_gene: TRBJ1-6; d_gene: TRBD1; v_gene: TRBV5-1; CDR3nt: TGCGCCAGCAGCTTGTTGGGACAGGGGTATTTGTCACCCCTCCACTTT; CDR3aa: CASSLLGQGYLSPLHF
abundance: NA; j_gene: TRBJ2-2; d_gene: TRBD1; v_gene: TRBV7-8; CDR3nt: TGTGCCAGCAGCTTAGCGGAGACAGGGTCGGCCGGGGAGCTGTTTTTT; CDR3aa: CASSLAETGSAGELFF
abundance: NA; j_gene: TRBJ2-7; d_gene: NA; v_gene: TRBV3-1/TRBV3-2; CDR3nt: TGTGCCAGCAGCCAAGACTCTTACGAGCAGTACTTC; CDR3aa: CASSQDSYEQYF
abundance: NA; j_gene: TRBJ2-3; d_gene: NA; v_gene: TRBV5-4; CDR3nt: TGTGCCAGCAGCCTCCGACAGCGAACCCCAGATACGCAGTATTTT; CDR3aa: CASSLRQRTPDTQYF
abundance: medium-sized; j_gene: TRBJ2-3; d_gene: TRBD2; v_gene: TRBV6-5; CDR3nt: TGTGCCAGCAGCCCCGGGGGGACAGATACGCAGTATTTT; CDR3aa: CASSPGGTDTQYF
abundance: NA; j_gene: TRBJ1-4; d_gene: TRBD1; v_gene: TRBV15; CDR3nt: TGTGCCACCAGCAGAGGCGAGGGGGCCGGTAATGAAAAACTGTTTTTT; CDR3aa: CATSRGEGAGNEKLFF
abundance: NA; j_gene: TRBJ2-7; d_gene: NA; v_gene: TRBV9; CDR3nt: TGTGCCAGCAGCCCCCGACAGGAGTCCTCCTACGAGCAGTACTTC; CDR3aa: CASSPRQESSYEQYF
abundance: NA; j_gene: TRBJ1-2; d_gene: TRBD1; v_gene: TRBV5-1; CDR3nt: TGCGCCAGCAGCCTGGCAGGGGGAGCTAACTATGGCTACACCTTC; CDR3aa: CASSLAGGANYGYTF
abundance: NA; j_gene: TRBJ1-1; d_gene: NA; v_gene: TRBV5-4; CDR3nt: TGTGCCAGCAGCAGGCTTTCGCAGGAGAACACTGAAGCTTTCTTT; CDR3aa: CASSRLSQENTEAFF
abundance: once; j_gene: TRBJ2-1; d_gene: TRBD2; v_gene: TRBV5-1; CDR3nt: TGCGCCAGCAGCCCCGGGACTAGCGGGGGGGCCAATGAGCAGTTCTTC; CDR3aa: CASSPGTSGGANEQFF
abundance: NA; j_gene: TRBJ2-3; d_gene: TRBD2; v_gene: TRBV10-1; CDR3nt: TGCGCCAGCAGCGACGAACCAGGACTAGCGGGGGGGCAGTTGACAGATACGCAGTATTTT; CDR3aa: CASSDEPGLAGGQLTDTQYF
abundance: once; j_gene: TRBJ2-3; d_gene: TRBD2; v_gene: TRBV5-1; CDR3nt: TGCGCCAGCAGCAGGTCGACTAGCGGGGGGGCAGATACGCAGTATTTT; CDR3aa: CASSRSTSGGADTQYF
abundance: NA; j_gene: TRBJ2-5; d_gene: TRBD1; v_gene: TRBV3-1/TRBV3-2; CDR3nt: TGTGCCAGCAGCCAACGACAGGGATCCCAAGAGACCCAGTACTTC; CDR3aa: CASSQRQGSQETQYF